This is a list of T cell receptor beta chains from one sample in a study of PD-1 blockade in classical Hodgkin lymphoma. The protocol was immunoSEQ multiplex PCR, while the TCRdb copy is restricted to in-frame clones and leaves out a portion. The repertoire holds roughly 20,000 clones, with 88% as singletons. The sequenced sample was CD8+ T cells from blood, obtained before the fourth cycle of nivolumab. The receptors stem from a human donor with classical Hodgkin lymphoma. Both conserved end residues are part of each CDR3. Each record gives: CDR3 length, J gene, V gene, clone size, D gene, CDR3 DNA, CDR3 protein. D genes are given only for firm matches. A row's size may be missing; if present it is once, few, many or a size class.

14	TRBJ2-5	TRBV27	NA	TRBD2	TGTGCCAGCAGTTTATCTCTAGCGGGACGGGAGCAGTACTTC	CASSLSLAGREQYF
15	TRBJ2-2	TRBV9	NA	NA	TGTGCCAGCAGCGTAGGTGGGGGAAACACCGGGGAGCTGTTTTTT	CASSVGGGNTGELFF
14	TRBJ1-2	TRBV19	NA	NA	TGTGCCAGTAGTGAATGGACGGCGGACTATGGCTACACCTTC	CASSEWTADYGYTF
15	TRBJ2-1	TRBV27	NA	TRBD1	TGTGCCAGCAGTAGAGAGGGGACAGGGGCCAATGAGCAGTTCTTC	CASSREGTGANEQFF
14	TRBJ1-5	TRBV2	NA	TRBD1	TGTGCCACATCTCCGGGACAGGGAGATCAGCCCCAGCATTTT	CATSPGQGDQPQHF
11	TRBJ2-3	TRBV27	once	NA	TGTGCCAGCAGAAAAGGGGATACGCAGTATTTT	CASRKGDTQYF
16	TRBJ1-2	TRBV19	NA	NA	TGTGCCAGTAGTAGAGCCGGGACAACGACTAACTATGGCTACACCTTC	CASSRAGTTTNYGYTF
13	TRBJ1-5	TRBV4-1	NA	NA	TGCGCCAGCAGCCAAGATCTATGGCAGCCCCAGCATTTT	CASSQDLWQPQHF
15	TRBJ2-2	TRBV28	NA	NA	TGTGCCAGCAAAGATGTGACAACTAACACCGGGGAGCTGTTTTTT	CASKDVTTNTGELFF
17	TRBJ1-4	TRBV27	NA	NA	TGTGCCAGCTACCCGCTAGTGTGGCCAAGCAAAAATGAAAAACTGTTTTTT	CASYPLVWPSKNEKLFF
16	TRBJ2-1	TRBV27	NA	TRBD1	TGTGCCAGCAGCCTCAAGGGGGCAGGGGGCTTGAATGAGCAGTTCTTC	CASSLKGAGGLNEQFF
14	TRBJ1-4	TRBV27	NA	NA	TGTGCCAGCAGTTTGGGTGGAAGGGGAGAAAAACTGTTTTTT	CASSLGGRGEKLFF
17	TRBJ2-3	TRBV11-1	NA	NA	TGTGCCAGCAGCGTGCTGCCACCCAGGATAATCACAGATACGCAGTATTTT	CASSVLPPRIITDTQYF
15	TRBJ2-3	TRBV28	NA	TRBD2	TGTGCCAGCAGTTTATGGCGGGAGGGGCCAGATACGCAGTATTTT	CASSLWREGPDTQYF
12	TRBJ2-7	TRBV28	NA	NA	TGTGCCAGCAATGAGGTCTCCTACGAGCAGTACTTC	CASNEVSYEQYF
14	TRBJ2-7	TRBV5-4	NA	NA	TGTGCCAGCAGCTTGGGGCGCGGAAGCTACGAGCAGTACTTC	CASSLGRGSYEQYF
12	TRBJ1-5	TRBV29-1	NA	NA	TGCAGCGTTCGGAAGGGCAATCAGCCCCAGCATTTT	CSVRKGNQPQHF
13	TRBJ2-7	TRBV5-6	NA	NA	TGTGCCAGCAGCTTGTGGGGGCCCTACGAGCAGTACTTC	CASSLWGPYEQYF
15	TRBJ1-2	TRBV7-9	NA	TRBD1	TGTGCCAGCAGCTTAGCGGACAGGGGGCGAGGTGGCTACACCTTC	CASSLADRGRGGYTF
16	TRBJ2-5	TRBV28	NA	NA	TGTGCCAGCAGTTCGTCAGGGAGGGGGTTACAAGAGACCCAGTACTTC	CASSSSGRGLQETQYF
17	TRBJ2-1	TRBV28	once	TRBD1	TGTGCCAGCATTAGAACCCCGCGGACAGGGACGAACAATGAGCAGTTCTTC	CASIRTPRTGTNNEQFF
13	TRBJ1-5	TRBV28	few	NA	TGTGCCAGCAGCCCGATTCCCGATCAGCCCCAGCATTTT	CASSPIPDQPQHF
17	TRBJ1-2	TRBV9	NA	TRBD1	TGTGCCAGCAGCGTAGCGATGCGACAGGGGCTCGGGTATGGCTACACCTTC	CASSVAMRQGLGYGYTF
17	TRBJ2-1	TRBV27	NA	TRBD2	TGTGCCAGCACGCTACTAGCGGGAGGGCCGGGGGACAATGAGCAGTTCTTC	CASTLLAGGPGDNEQFF
11	TRBJ2-2	TRBV6-5	NA	NA	TGTGCCAGCATAGGGGCCGGGGAGCTGTTTTTT	CASIGAGELFF
17	TRBJ1-3	TRBV21-1	NA	NA	TGTGCCAGCAGCAAAGCTGCGGGCAGGGATATCGGAAACACCATATATTTT	CASSKAAGRDIGNTIYF
17	TRBJ2-1	TRBV27	once	TRBD2	TGTGCCAGCAGTTTAAAGGCTCTAGCGGGACCCTACAATGAGCAGTTCTTC	CASSLKALAGPYNEQFF
16	TRBJ2-3	TRBV6-1	NA	TRBD2	TGTGCCAGCAGTGGACGGACTAGCGGGAGGAGCGATACGCAGTATTTT	CASSGRTSGRSDTQYF
15	TRBJ2-1	TRBV7-2	NA	NA	TGTGCCAGCAGCTCAGACAGGAGCTCCTACAATGAGCAGTTCTTC	CASSSDRSSYNEQFF
14	TRBJ1-4	TRBV7-9	NA	NA	TGTGCCAGCAGCTTTATGGGGGCGGAGGAAAAACTGTTTTTT	CASSFMGAEEKLFF
14	TRBJ2-2	TRBV6-5	NA	NA	TGTGCCAGCAGTTACGGGCGGAACACCGGGGAGCTGTTTTTT	CASSYGRNTGELFF
11	TRBJ2-3	TRBV2	once	NA	TGTGCCAGCAGTGTAGCAGATACGCAGTATTTT	CASSVADTQYF
13	TRBJ2-7	TRBV5-6	NA	NA	TGTGCCAGCAGCACGGGGGGCGGGTACGAGCAGTACTTC	CASSTGGGYEQYF
15	TRBJ1-5	TRBV30	few	TRBD1	TGTGCCTGGAGTGCGCCAGACAGGGCCAATCAGCCCCAGCATTTT	CAWSAPDRANQPQHF
13	TRBJ1-5	TRBV27	NA	NA	TGTGCCAGCAGTTCCATGGTTAATCAGCCCCAGCATTTT	CASSSMVNQPQHF
17	TRBJ1-2	TRBV7-9	NA	TRBD1	TGTGCCAGCAGCCGTAATACAGGGGAGGAAGCTAACTATGGCTACACCTTC	CASSRNTGEEANYGYTF
16	TRBJ1-1	TRBV19	NA	TRBD1	TGTGCCACCAAAGTCCCCGGACAGGGCGCGGACACTGAAGCTTTCTTT	CATKVPGQGADTEAFF
13	TRBJ2-7	TRBV27	NA	NA	TGTGCCAGCAGTTTCGGCCTAGGCTACGAGCAGTACTTC	CASSFGLGYEQYF
15	TRBJ2-7	TRBV19	NA	NA	TGTGCCAGTAGTATAGTTCCGGGGGCGCCGCGCGAGCAGTACTTC	CASSIVPGAPREQYF
13	TRBJ2-7	TRBV10-3	NA	NA	TGTGCCATCAGTGAGGGGAATGGCTACGAGCAGTACTTC	CAISEGNGYEQYF
12	TRBJ2-1	TRBV27	NA	NA	TGTGCCAGCAGTAGCAGGGTAGACGAGCAGTTCTTC	CASSSRVDEQFF
15	TRBJ2-7	TRBV7-2	NA	TRBD2	TGTGCCAGCAGCCAGAGGGCGGGGGACCCGTCCGAGCAGTACTTC	CASSQRAGDPSEQYF
17	TRBJ2-1	TRBV7-6	NA	NA	TGTGCCAGCAGCTTTTACAGGGAGGGGACCTCCTACAATGAGCAGTTCTTC	CASSFYREGTSYNEQFF
16	TRBJ2-7	TRBV28	few	TRBD1	TGTGCCAGCACCGCGACGGACAGGGCCACCACCTACGAGCAGTACTTC	CASTATDRATTYEQYF
16	TRBJ1-4	TRBV2	NA	NA	TGTGCCAGCAGTGAGATAGGGGCTGGGGCTAATGAAAAACTGTTTTTT	CASSEIGAGANEKLFF
14	TRBJ2-1	TRBV27	NA	NA	TGTGCCAGCAGTTCTTTTGAGCGGGACAGTGAGCAGTTCTTC	CASSSFERDSEQFF
14	TRBJ1-2	TRBV5-6	NA	TRBD1	TGTGCCAGCAGCACAGGGGCCGCTCGCTATGGCTACACCTTC	CASSTGAARYGYTF
16	TRBJ2-1	TRBV10-3	NA	TRBD2	TGTGCCATCAGTGATGTTAGCGGGAGTTCCTACAATGAGCAGTTCTTC	CAISDVSGSSYNEQFF
12	TRBJ1-1	TRBV9	NA	NA	TGTGCCAGCAGCTCCGGGGTCACTGAAGCTTTCTTT	CASSSGVTEAFF
18	TRBJ1-1	TRBV27	NA	NA	TGTGCCAGCAGTTCGAAGGGCAATTTGGGCGGATGGGGCACTGAAGCTTTCTTT	CASSSKGNLGGWGTEAFF
12	TRBJ1-5	TRBV6-1	NA	TRBD1	TGTGCCAGCAGGGACAGGGGTCAGCCCCAGCATTTT	CASRDRGQPQHF
13	TRBJ2-1	TRBV10-2	NA	NA	TGCGCCAGCAGGGAGAGTAGGGGCCCCGAGCAGTTCTTC	CASRESRGPEQFF
14	TRBJ2-7	TRBV5-4	NA	NA	TGTGCCAGCGGATTTGGGGCACAACCGGCCGAGCAGTACTTC	CASGFGAQPAEQYF